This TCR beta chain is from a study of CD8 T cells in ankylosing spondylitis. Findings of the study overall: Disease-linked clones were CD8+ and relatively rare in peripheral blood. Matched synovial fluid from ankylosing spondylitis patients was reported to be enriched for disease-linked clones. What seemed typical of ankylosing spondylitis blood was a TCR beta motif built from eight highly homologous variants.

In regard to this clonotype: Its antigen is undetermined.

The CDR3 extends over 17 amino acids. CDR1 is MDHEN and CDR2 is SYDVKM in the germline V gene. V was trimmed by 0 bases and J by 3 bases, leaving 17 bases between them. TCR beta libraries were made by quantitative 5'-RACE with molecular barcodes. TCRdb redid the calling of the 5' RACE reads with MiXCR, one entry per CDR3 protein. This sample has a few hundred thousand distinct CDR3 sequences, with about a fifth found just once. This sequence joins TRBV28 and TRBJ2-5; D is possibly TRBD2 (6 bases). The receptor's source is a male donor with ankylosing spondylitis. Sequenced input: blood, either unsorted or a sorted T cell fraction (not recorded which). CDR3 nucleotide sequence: TGTGCCAGCAGTTTATGGGAGGGTACCGGGATGAAAGAGACCCAGTACTTC. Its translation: CASSLWEGTGMKETQYF.